This is a list of T cell receptor beta chains from one sample in a study of OX40 agonist ivuxolimab in advanced cancers. Assay used: immunoSEQ multiplex PCR; TCRdb lists only in-frame clones, some missing. The sample consists of about 30,000 clones, 65% to 85% of them appearing once. Sequences were derived from CD4+ or CD8+ T cells sorted from blood, sampled in a trial of the OX40 agonist ivuxolimab. These receptors all come from an adult with an advanced solid tumor such as melanoma, head and neck, liver or kidney cancer. CDR3s include the opening cysteine and the closing phenylalanine or tryptophan. The order of the fields is clone size, V gene, D gene, J gene, CDR3 protein, CDR3 DNA. A D gene is named only where the DNA matches it firmly. Some rows have no size entry. The others give once, few or many, or a class for an expanded clone.

>-|TRBV7-8|-|TRBJ2-2
CASSLLDSMWGELFF
TGTGCCAGCAGCTTATTGGACAGCATGTGGGGGGAGCTGTTTTTT
>-|TRBV30|-|TRBJ1-4
CAWTATNEKLFF
TGTGCCTGGACAGCAACTAATGAAAAACTGTTTTTT
>-|TRBV19|-|TRBJ2-1
CASSPTGRSYNEQFF
TGTGCCAGTAGTCCTACAGGGCGATCCTACAATGAGCAGTTCTTC
>-|TRBV7-6|-|TRBJ2-5
CASGRGPYQETQYF
TGTGCCAGCGGCCGGGGGCCGTACCAAGAGACCCAGTACTTC
>once|TRBV6-1|TRBD2|TRBJ2-7
CASSETGLAGNYEQYF
TGTGCCAGCAGTGAAACGGGACTAGCGGGAAATTACGAGCAGTACTTC
>-|TRBV13|-|TRBJ2-7
CASSSTGKTFEQYF
TGTGCCAGCAGCTCCACAGGGAAGACTTTTGAGCAGTACTTC
>-|TRBV2|-|TRBJ2-3
CASSQTTQNTDTQYF
TGTGCCAGCAGTCAGACTACCCAAAACACAGATACGCAGTATTTT
>-|TRBV27|-|TRBJ1-2
CASSPGTDYGYTF
TGTGCCAGCAGTCCTGGGACGGATTATGGCTACACCTTC
>-|TRBV4-3|-|TRBJ1-1
CASSQVDGNTEAFF
TGCGCCAGCAGCCAAGTGGATGGTAACACTGAAGCTTTCTTT
>-|TRBV7-9|-|TRBJ1-2
CASTENPTQVSYGYTF
TGTGCCAGCACCGAAAATCCTACGCAGGTTTCCTATGGCTACACCTTC
>-|TRBV19|-|TRBJ2-7
CASRPRGSLEQYF
TGTGCCAGTAGACCGCGGGGTTCCCTCGAGCAGTACTTC
>once|TRBV6-5|-|TRBJ1-2
CASSYSRGDQIYGYTF
TGTGCCAGCAGTTACTCTCGGGGAGATCAAATTTATGGCTACACCTTC
>-|TRBV6-6|-|TRBJ2-7
CASSYSAGPTYEQYF
TGTGCCAGCAGTTACTCGGCGGGCCCGACCTACGAGCAGTACTTC
>-|TRBV14|TRBD1|TRBJ1-2
CASGTGLGYTF
TGTGCCAGCGGGACAGGGCTGGGCTACACCTTC
>-|TRBV6-5|TRBD2|TRBJ2-3
CASSGLAGETDTQYF
TGTGCCAGCAGTGGATTAGCGGGAGAAACAGATACGCAGTATTTT
>-|TRBV5-5|-|TRBJ1-5
CASSLGQSNQPQHF
TGTGCCAGCAGCTTAGGACAGTCGAATCAGCCCCAGCATTTT
>-|TRBV7-8|-|TRBJ2-7
CASSLSLTYEQYF
TGTGCCAGCAGCTTAAGCCTAACCTACGAGCAGTACTTC
>-|TRBV19|-|TRBJ2-1
CASAQGIEQFF
TGTGCCAGTGCTCAGGGGATAGAGCAGTTCTTC
>-|TRBV9|-|TRBJ1-2
CASSVAGAYYGYTF
TGTGCCAGCAGCGTAGCGGGGGCATACTATGGCTACACCTTC
>-|TRBV4-1|-|TRBJ2-1
CASSQDPGTSSWGWRFF
TGCGCCAGCAGCCAAGATCCCGGGACGTCATCTTGGGGTTGGCGTTTCTTC
>-|TRBV27|-|TRBJ2-1
CASSSDRYRSREQFF
TGTGCCAGCAGTTCCGACAGGTATAGAAGCCGAGAGCAGTTCTTC
>-|TRBV4-3|-|TRBJ2-7
CASSQDLGEQYF
TGCGCCAGCAGCCAAGATTTAGGAGAGCAGTACTTC
>-|TRBV5-6|-|TRBJ2-7
CASSFWDPGEEQYF
TGTGCCAGCAGCTTCTGGGATCCGGGAGAGGAGCAGTACTTC
>-|TRBV9|TRBD2|TRBJ2-7
CASSPSGLSYEQYF
TGTGCCAGCAGCCCTAGCGGGTTGTCCTACGAGCAGTACTTC
>once|TRBV11-3|-|TRBJ2-7
CASSARGSYEQYF
TGTGCCAGCAGCGCAAGGGGATCCTACGAGCAGTACTTC
>-|TRBV5-4|TRBD2|TRBJ2-5
CASSSTSGGEQETQYF
TGTGCCAGCAGCTCGACTAGCGGGGGGGAACAAGAGACCCAGTACTTC
>-|TRBV11-2|-|TRBJ2-6
CASSQAGGSGANVLTF
TGCGCCAGCAGCCAGGCTGGGGGCTCTGGGGCCAACGTCCTGACTTTC
>-|TRBV27|TRBD1|TRBJ2-1
CASSLSIPGQGGNEQFF
TGTGCCAGCAGTTTATCGATCCCGGGACAGGGGGGCAATGAGCAGTTCTTC
>-|TRBV5-1|TRBD1|TRBJ2-7
CASSYSTGEGEQYF
TGCGCCAGCAGCTACTCGACAGGGGAAGGCGAGCAGTACTTC
>-|TRBV27|-|TRBJ2-1
CASSFRRETNNEQFF
TGTGCCAGCAGTTTCAGACGGGAGACTAACAATGAGCAGTTCTTC
>-|TRBV9|TRBD2|TRBJ2-1
CASSVVAGGLNEQFF
TGTGCCAGCAGCGTAGTAGCGGGGGGGCTTAATGAGCAGTTCTTC
>-|TRBV5-1|TRBD1|TRBJ1-2
CASSLDYMTGHGYTF
TGCGCCAGCAGCTTGGACTATATGACAGGGCACGGCTACACCTTC
>-|TRBV27|-|TRBJ1-1
CASSVNVGTEAFF
TGTGCCAGCAGTGTAAACGTTGGAACTGAAGCTTTCTTT
>-|TRBV6-5|TRBD2|TRBJ2-7
CASSYSGGSSYEQYF
TGTGCCAGCAGTTACTCGGGAGGGAGCTCCTACGAGCAGTACTTC
>once|TRBV19|-|TRBJ1-1
CASSIDGDGLNTEAFF
TGTGCCAGTAGTATAGACGGGGACGGCCTGAACACTGAAGCTTTCTTT
>-|TRBV21-1|-|TRBJ2-7
CASRTPYCEQYF
TGTGCCAGCAGGACACCCTACTGCGAGCAGTACTTC
>medium-sized|TRBV5-6|-|TRBJ1-1
CASTRGMNTEAFF
TGTGCCAGCACGCGTGGGATGAACACTGAAGCTTTCTTT
>once|TRBV5-5|-|TRBJ1-3
CASSLGEVSPGNTIYF
TGTGCCAGCAGCTTGGGGGAAGTATCACCTGGAAACACCATATATTTT
>once|TRBV5-1|TRBD1|TRBJ1-1
CASSFSGTGGADTEAFF
TGCGCCAGCAGCTTTTCCGGGACAGGGGGCGCGGACACTGAAGCTTTCTTT
>-|TRBV27|-|TRBJ1-1
CASSSGPLWAEAFF
TGTGCCAGCAGCAGCGGGCCCCTTTGGGCTGAAGCTTTCTTT
>-|TRBV27|-|TRBJ2-6
CASANLTVSGANVLTF
TGTGCCAGCGCGAACCTGACAGTCTCTGGGGCCAACGTCCTGACTTTC
>few|TRBV11-3|TRBD1|TRBJ1-2
CASSPDDRGVEGYTF
TGTGCCAGCAGCCCCGATGACAGGGGCGTGGAAGGCTACACCTTC
>-|TRBV27|-|TRBJ2-1
CASSLSLVTPGNEQFF
TGTGCCAGCAGTTTATCCCTGGTGACTCCGGGCAATGAGCAGTTCTTC
>-|TRBV6-5|-|TRBJ1-1
CASSGPGGRNTEAFF
TGTGCCAGCAGCGGCCCTGGGGGACGGAACACTGAAGCTTTCTTT
>-|TRBV7-7|-|TRBJ2-5
CASSLNPGFEPQETQYF
TGTGCTAGCAGCCTTAACCCGGGGTTTGAGCCCCAAGAGACCCAGTACTTC
>-|TRBV27|-|TRBJ2-1
CASSFQGYNEQFF
TGTGCCAGCAGTTTTCAGGGATACAATGAGCAGTTCTTC
>-|TRBV9|-|TRBJ1-1
CASSVGGARTEAFF
TGTGCCAGCAGCGTAGGGGGGGCGCGAACTGAAGCTTTCTTT
>-|TRBV7-8|-|TRBJ1-5
CASSLEDPGGQPQHF
TGTGCCAGCAGCTTAGAGGACCCCGGGGGGCAGCCCCAGCATTTT
>-|TRBV28|TRBD1|TRBJ1-4
CASKVSSGGEKLFF
TGTGCCAGCAAAGTCTCGTCAGGGGGGGAAAAACTGTTTTTT
>-|TRBV19|-|TRBJ1-2
CASRLLSRGPYGYTF
TGTGCCAGTAGACTCCTCAGTAGGGGCCCATATGGCTACACCTTC
>-|TRBV7-8|-|TRBJ1-1
CASSLGDVGTEAFF
TGTGCCAGCAGCTTAGGGGATGTGGGGACTGAAGCTTTCTTT
>-|TRBV28|TRBD1|TRBJ2-7
CASSPATGEAYEQYF
TGTGCCAGCAGTCCCGCGACAGGGGAGGCCTACGAGCAGTACTTC
>few|TRBV6-1|-|TRBJ1-5
CASSETRQYSNQPQHF
TGTGCCAGCAGTGAAACCCGACAATATAGCAATCAGCCCCAGCATTTT
>-|TRBV4-1|-|TRBJ2-2
CASSQDSWGANTGELFF
TGCGCCAGCAGCCAAGACTCGTGGGGGGCGAACACCGGGGAGCTGTTTTTT
>-|TRBV4-1|TRBD2|TRBJ2-1
CASSWTSGGFDEQFF
TGCGCCAGCAGTTGGACTAGCGGGGGGTTTGATGAGCAGTTCTTC